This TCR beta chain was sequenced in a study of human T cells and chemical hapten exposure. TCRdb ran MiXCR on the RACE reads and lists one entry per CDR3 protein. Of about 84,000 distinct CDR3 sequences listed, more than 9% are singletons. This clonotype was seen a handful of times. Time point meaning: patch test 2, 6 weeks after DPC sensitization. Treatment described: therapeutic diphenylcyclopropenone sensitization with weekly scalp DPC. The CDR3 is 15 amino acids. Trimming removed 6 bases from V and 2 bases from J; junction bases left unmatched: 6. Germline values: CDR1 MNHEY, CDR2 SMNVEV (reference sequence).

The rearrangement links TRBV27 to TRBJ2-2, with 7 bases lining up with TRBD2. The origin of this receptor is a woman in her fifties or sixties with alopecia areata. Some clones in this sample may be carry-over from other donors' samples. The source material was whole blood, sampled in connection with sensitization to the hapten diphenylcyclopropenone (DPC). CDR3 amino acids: CASSTGTINTGELFF. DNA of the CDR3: TGTGCCAGCAGCACCGGGACTATAAACACCGGGGAGCTGTTTTTT.